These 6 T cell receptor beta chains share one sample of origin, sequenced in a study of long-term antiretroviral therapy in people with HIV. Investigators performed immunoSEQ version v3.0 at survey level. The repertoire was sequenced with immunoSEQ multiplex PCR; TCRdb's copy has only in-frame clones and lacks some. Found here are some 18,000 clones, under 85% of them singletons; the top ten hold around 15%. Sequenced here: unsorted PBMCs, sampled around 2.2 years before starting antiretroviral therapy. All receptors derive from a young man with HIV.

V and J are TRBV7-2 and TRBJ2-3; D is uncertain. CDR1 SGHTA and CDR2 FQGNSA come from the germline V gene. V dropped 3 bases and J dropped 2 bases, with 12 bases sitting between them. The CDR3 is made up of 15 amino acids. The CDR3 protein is CASSFSLVLTDTQYF. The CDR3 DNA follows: TGTGCCAGCAGCTTCTCGCTTGTCCTCACAGATACGCAGTATTTT.

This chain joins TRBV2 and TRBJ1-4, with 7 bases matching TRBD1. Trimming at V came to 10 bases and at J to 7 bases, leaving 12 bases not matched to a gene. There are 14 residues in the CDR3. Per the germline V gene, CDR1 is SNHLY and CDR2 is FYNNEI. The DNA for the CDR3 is TGTGCCACCGGCAGACAGGGTCTCGGTGAAAAACTGTTTTTT. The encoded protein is CATGRQGLGEKLFF. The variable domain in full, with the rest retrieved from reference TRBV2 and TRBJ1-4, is EPEVTQTPSHQVTQMGQEVILRCVPISNHLYFYWYRQILGQKVEFLVSFYNNEISEKSEIFDDQFSVERPDGSNFTLKIRSTKLEDSAMYFCATGRQGLGEKLFFGSGTQLSVL.

This CDR3 is CASATSTDTQYF. In nucleotides, the CDR3 is TGTGCCAGCGCTACTAGCACAGATACGCAGTATTTT. The chain combines TRBV18 with TRBJ2-3; D not certain. Germline V lookup: CDR1 KGHSH, CDR2 LQKENI. The CDR3 is 12 amino acids. The V and J ends lost 8 bases and 0 bases respectively, with 6 bases between them.

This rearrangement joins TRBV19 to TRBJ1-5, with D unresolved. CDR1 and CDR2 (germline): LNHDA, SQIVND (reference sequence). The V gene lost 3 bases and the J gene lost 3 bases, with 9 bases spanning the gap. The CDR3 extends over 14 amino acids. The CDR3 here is CASSMWQVNQPQHF. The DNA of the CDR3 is TGTGCCAGTAGTATGTGGCAGGTCAATCAGCCCCAGCATTTT.

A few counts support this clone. The CDR3 protein is CASSMRDSGTDTQYF. The DNA for the CDR3 is TGTGCCAGTAGTATGAGGGACAGTGGCACAGATACGCAGTATTTT. This chain joins TRBV19 and TRBJ2-3; 7 nucleotides agree with TRBD1. This CDR3 is built from 15 residues. Germline trimming cut 3 bases from V and 1 base from J; bases unmatched to any gene: 4. Germline CDR1 and CDR2: LNHDA and SQIVND (reference sequence).

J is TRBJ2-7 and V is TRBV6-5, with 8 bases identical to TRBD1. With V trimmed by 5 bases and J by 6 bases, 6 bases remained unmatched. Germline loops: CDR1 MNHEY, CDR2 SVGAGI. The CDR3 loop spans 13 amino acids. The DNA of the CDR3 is TGTGCCAGCAGTCCTGACAGGGGATTCGAGCAGTACTTC. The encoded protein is CASSPDRGFEQYF.